What follows are 26 T cell receptor beta chains derived from one specimen sequenced in a study of blood T cell repertoires in COVID-19. Libraries were prepared by immunoSEQ multiplex PCR; TCRdb keeps only in-frame clonotypes and omits some of them. The sample shows 160,000 or so clones, under 90% of them seen only once. The sample consisted of peripheral blood. Receptor source: a woman aged 80 or older with acute or convalescent COVID-19.

This chain connects TRBV5-1 to TRBJ1-3; 7 bases match TRBD1. Germline CDR1 reads SGHRS; CDR2 reads YFSETQ. V shed 5 bases, J shed 0 bases, and the junction held 11 bases outside the gene matches. This CDR3 contains 17 residues. CDR3 DNA: TGCGCCAGCAGGCGGGGACAGCCTTCGAGCTCTGGAAACACCATATATTTT. Its translation: CASRRGQPSSSGNTIYF.

The chain carries TRBV19 and TRBJ1-5; the D gene is possibly TRBD1 (6 bases). Germline loops: CDR1 LNHDA, CDR2 SQIVND (reference sequence). V was shortened by 6 bases and J by 0 bases, with 21 bases between the two germline ends. CDR3 length: 18 residues. The CDR3 DNA reads TGTGCCAGTAGATTCAGGGGTGGCCGCCTAAATAGCAATCAGCCCCAGCATTTT. Amino acids: CASRFRGGRLNSNQPQHF.

The chain has TRBV11-2 and TRBJ1-3; D is unclear. Trimming stripped 5 bases from V and 0 bases from J, with 20 bases between. The CDR3 length is 18 residues. Germline CDR1 reads SGHAT; CDR2 reads FQNNGV. As DNA, the CDR3 is TGTGCCAGCAGCCCCAATGAGGGCTACCGGATCTCTGGAAACACCATATATTTT. Its protein product is CASSPNEGYRISGNTIYF. Combining the CDR3 with reference TRBV11-2 and TRBJ1-3 gives the whole variable domain EAGVAQSPRYKIIEKRQSVAFWCNPISGHATLYWYQQILGQGPKLLIQFQNNGVVDDSQLPKDRFSAERLKGVDSTLKIQPAKLEDSAVYLCASSPNEGYRISGNTIYFGEGSWLTVV.

This clone was counted a few times. V usage is TRBV9 and J usage is TRBJ1-3; D ambiguous. CDR3 length: 15 amino acids. V lost 4 bases and J lost 2, with 13 bases in between. Germline CDR1 and CDR2: SGDLS and YYNGEE. The chain's CDR3 is CASSSMDGAGNTIYF. The CDR3 nucleotides read TGTGCCAGCAGCTCAATGGACGGGGCTGGAAACACCATATATTTT.

This clone was detected only once. The chain is built from TRBV19 and TRBJ2-7; D might be TRBD1 (6 bases). Trimming cost V 3 bases and J 2 bases, with 11 bases left between them. Looked up from germline, CDR1 is LNHDA and CDR2 is SQIVND (reference sequence). This CDR3 comprises 14 residues. This chain's CDR3 is CASSITGWTYEQYF. The DNA of the CDR3 is TGTGCCAGTAGTATTACAGGGTGGACCTACGAGCAGTACTTC.

V and J are TRBV5-4 and TRBJ1-2, with D unresolved. Trimming cost V 4 bases and J 8 bases, with 12 bases left between them. CDR3 size: 12 residues. Germline CDR1 SGHNT, CDR2 YYREEE (reference sequence). In nucleotides, the CDR3 is TGTGCCAGCAGCCCGGAGGCCGGGGGCTACACCTTC. This translates into CASSPEAGGYTF. The full variable domain, in which reference TRBV5-4 and TRBJ1-2 provide the parts outside the CDR3, is ETGVTQSPTHLIKTRGQQVTLRCSSQSGHNTVSWYQQALGQGPQFIFQYYREEENGRGNFPPRFSGLQFPNYSSELNVNALELDDSALYLCASSPEAGGYTFGSGTRLTVV.

The V call is TRBV5-6, the J call TRBJ2-5, with a possible D match to TRBD2 (6 bases). The CDR3 length is 16 residues. The V end was cut by 2 bases, the J end by 1 base, with 15 bases between. The germline CDR1 and CDR2 sequences are SGHDT and YYEEEE. The chain's CDR3 is CASSFSSENLQETQYF. The DNA of the CDR3 is TGTGCCAGCAGCTTTTCTAGCGAAAACCTCCAAGAGACCCAGTACTTC.

The chain employs TRBV18 and TRBJ1-2; D perhaps matches TRBD1 (5 bases). The CDR3 length is 13 residues. Trimming cost V 2 bases and J 2 bases, with 6 bases left between them. Germline lookup yields CDR1 KGHSH and CDR2 LQKENI. The CDR3 sequence is CASSPKGNYGYTF. CDR3 nucleotide sequence: TGTGCCAGCTCACCAAAGGGGAACTATGGCTACACCTTC.

The V gene is TRBV7-9, the J gene TRBJ1-1; D may be TRBD1 (5 bases). The CDR3 consists of 14 residues. CDR1 is SEHNR and CDR2 is FQNEAQ in the germline V gene (reference sequence). V lost 5 bases and J lost 1, with 11 bases in between. CDR3 amino acids: CASSNLGGNTEAFF. The CDR3 nucleotides read TGTGCCAGCAGCAACCTCGGGGGGAACACTGAAGCTTTCTTT.

In nucleotides, the CDR3 is TGTGCCAGTAAGGCAGGGCCTGAAGAGACCCAGTACTTC. Its protein is CASKAGPEETQYF. The V and J genes are TRBV19 and TRBJ2-5; a weak D match, TRBD1 (5 bases). Germline CDR1 reads LNHDA; CDR2 reads SQIVND (reference sequence). V gave up 7 bases and J gave up 3 bases, with 12 bases separating them. The CDR3 length is 13 residues.

The chain couples TRBV13 to TRBJ2-7; TRBD1 might be the D (6 bases). From germline, CDR1 is PRHDT and CDR2 FYEKMQ (reference sequence). The CDR3 consists of 19 residues. With 4 bases removed from V and 4 bases from J, the gap between germline ends came to 29 bases. The CDR3 reads CASSSTGSAQNLQMYEQYF. CDR3 DNA sequence: TGTGCCAGCAGCTCCACAGGGTCGGCCCAGAACCTTCAAATGTACGAGCAGTACTTC. The whole variable domain, remainder taken from reference TRBV13 and TRBJ2-7, is AAGVIQSPRHLIKEKRETATLKCYPIPRHDTVYWYQQGPGQDPQFLISFYEKMQSDKGSIPDRFSAQQFSDYHSELNMSSLELGDSALYFCASSSTGSAQNLQMYEQYFGPGTRLTVT.

This clone was observed at least ten times. The J gene is TRBJ2-6, the V gene TRBV7-8; D possibly corresponds to TRBD2 (5 bases). This CDR3 is built from 14 residues. CDR1 and CDR2 (germline): SGHVS, FQNEAQ. Between the trimmed V and J ends, which lost 0 bases and 8 bases, there was a span of 8 bases. CDR3 sequence reads: CASSLASGTNVLTF. The CDR3 DNA is TGTGCCAGCAGCTTAGCGTCGGGGACCAACGTCCTGACTTTC.

The CDR3 protein is CASSYSGQYEQYF. The CDR3 DNA sequence: TGTGCCAGCAGTTACAGCGGGCAGTACGAGCAGTACTTC. The genes are TRBV6-5 and TRBJ2-7; D is possibly TRBD2 (6 bases). CDR1 and CDR2 from the germline V gene are MNHEY and SVGAGI. This CDR3 region has 13 residues. Trimming cost V 2 bases and J 4 bases, with 9 bases left between them.

This rearrangement joins TRBV11-2 to TRBJ2-3; a weak D match, TRBD1 (5 bases). V lost 0 bases and J 0 bases, leaving 7 bases between the germline ends. CDR3 size: 15 residues. Germline CDR1 reads SGHAT; CDR2 reads FQNNGV. The CDR3 sequence is CASSLDRASTDTQYF. The CDR3 nucleotides are TGTGCCAGCAGCTTAGACAGGGCTAGCACAGATACGCAGTATTTT.

The chain employs TRBV6-5 and TRBJ1-5, with D maybe TRBD1 (5 bases). The CDR3 runs 13 residues. Trimming removed 4 bases at V and 4 bases at J, with 8 bases between. Germline values: CDR1 MNHEY, CDR2 SVGAGI. CDR3 sequence reads: CASSSEGNQPQHF. The CDR3 DNA is TGTGCCAGCAGTTCGGAGGGGAATCAGCCCCAGCATTTT.

The rearrangement uses TRBV7-6 and TRBJ2-1; a possible D gene is TRBD2 (5 bases). The CDR3 runs 17 residues. Trimming took off 4 bases at V and 2 bases at J, with 18 bases between the two ends. The germline gives CDR1 SGHVS, CDR2 FNYEAQ. Here the CDR3 reads CASSSLGQRSTYNEQFF. As DNA, the CDR3 is TGTGCCAGCAGCTCACTCGGGCAGCGGTCGACCTACAATGAGCAGTTCTTC.

V gene TRBV6-1 combines with J gene TRBJ1-2; 9 nucleotides agree with TRBD1. The CDR3 is 16 residues long. CDR1 is MNHNS and CDR2 is SASEGT in the germline V gene. Germline trimming cut 1 base from V and 5 bases from J; bases unmatched to any gene: 8. The CDR3 bases are TGTGCCAGCAGTGAAGGGGTACAGGGGGCAAGGTATGGCTACACCTTC. Translated, it gives CASSEGVQGARYGYTF.

This chain links TRBV6-1 with TRBJ2-7; possible D gene TRBD1, 6 bases. Germline V gene sequence: CDR1 MNHNS, CDR2 SASEGT. CDR3 length: 16 amino acids. Trimming took off 1 base at V and 5 bases at J, with 18 bases between the two ends. CDR3 protein: CASSEVGAILRDEQYF. The CDR3 region has the DNA TGTGCCAGCAGTGAAGTGGGGGCCATCCTAAGGGACGAGCAGTACTTC.

This clone occurred many times. The chain is built from TRBV5-4 and TRBJ2-5, with 8 nucleotides matching TRBD1. The CDR3 contains 14 residues. CDR1 is SGHNT and CDR2 is YYREEE in the germline V gene (reference sequence). The V segment lost 5 bases and the J segment 5 bases; nucleotides outside the gene matches: 8. The CDR3 sequence: CASSTDRVDETQYF. The CDR3 bases are TGTGCCAGCAGTACGGACAGGGTTGACGAGACCCAGTACTTC. The full variable domain, with the rest looked up from reference TRBV5-4 and TRBJ2-5, is ETGVTQSPTHLIKTRGQQVTLRCSSQSGHNTVSWYQQALGQGPQFIFQYYREEENGRGNFPPRFSGLQFPNYSSELNVNALELDDSALYLCASSTDRVDETQYFGPGTRLLVL.

The V gene is TRBV7-9, the J gene TRBJ2-3; the match to TRBD1 covers 10 bases. V shed 1 base and J 5 bases; nucleotides not matched to a gene: 3. The CDR3 is made up of 15 amino acids. CDR1 and CDR2 (germline): SEHNR, FQNEAQ (reference sequence). The CDR3 here is CASSLGQGAVDTQYF. DNA of the CDR3: TGTGCCAGCAGCTTAGGACAGGGGGCAGTAGATACGCAGTATTTT.

The chain couples TRBV11-2 to TRBJ2-1; D gene ambiguous. Between the trimmed V and J ends, which lost 5 bases and 1 base, there was a span of 15 bases. This CDR3 contains 16 residues. In germline, CDR1 is SGHAT, CDR2 FQNNGV. The CDR3 DNA sequence: TGTGCCAGCAGCCTTACCTCAACACCTTCCTACAATGAGCAGTTCTTC. Amino acids: CASSLTSTPSYNEQFF.

The chain links TRBV11-2 to TRBJ2-2; D not resolved. The CDR3 sequence is 15 residues long. The V end lost 1 base, the J end lost 1 base, and 7 bases lay between the germline ends. CDR1 and CDR2 (germline): SGHAT, FQNNGV. Written as DNA, the CDR3 is TGTGCCAGCAGCTTAGTTCGTCGGAACACCGGGGAGCTGTTTTTT. Encoded protein: CASSLVRRNTGELFF.

This clone has only one observation. This chain joins TRBV6-5 and TRBJ2-7; D call uncertain. The CDR3 has 12 residues. Per germline, CDR1 MNHEY and CDR2 SVGAGI. V was clipped by 7 bases and J by 4 bases, with 11 bases between them. DNA for the CDR3: TGTGCCAGCAACGGTATCCTTTACGAGCAGTACTTC. It yields the protein CASNGILYEQYF.

The chain uses TRBV29-1 and TRBJ2-3; D might be TRBD1 (6 bases). CDR1 and CDR2 from the germline V gene are SQVTM and ANQGSEA. Trimming shortened V by 7 bases and J by 6 bases, and 14 bases separated the two germline ends. The CDR3 extends over 12 amino acids. CDR3 region: CSDLQGVDTQYF. CDR3 nucleotide sequence: TGCAGCGACTTACAGGGTGTCGATACGCAGTATTTT.

The CDR3 sequence is CASSVEARARYGYTF. The CDR3 nucleotides read TGTGCCAGCAGCGTAGAGGCCAGGGCACGATATGGCTACACCTTC. The rearrangement links TRBV9 to TRBJ1-2, with a tentative D call TRBD1 (5 bases). Looked up from germline, CDR1 is SGDLS and CDR2 is YYNGEE. Trimming removed 0 bases from V and 5 bases from J, with 14 bases in between. The CDR3 covers 15 residues.

The V gene is TRBV5-1, the J gene TRBJ2-1; no reliable D call. In germline, CDR1 is SGHRS, CDR2 YFSETQ. The CDR3 contains 15 residues. Trimming pared 1 base from V and 2 bases from J, leaving 10 bases between. CDR3 in amino acids: CASSLQGGPYNEQFF. The CDR3 DNA reads TGCGCCAGCAGCTTGCAAGGCGGTCCCTACAATGAGCAGTTCTTC. Supplemented by reference TRBV5-1 and TRBJ2-1, the full variable domain reads KAGVTQTPRYLIKTRGQQVTLSCSPISGHRSVSWYQQTPGQGLQFLFEYFSETQRNKGNFPGRFSGRQFSNSRSEMNVSTLELGDSALYLCASSLQGGPYNEQFFGPGTRLTVL.